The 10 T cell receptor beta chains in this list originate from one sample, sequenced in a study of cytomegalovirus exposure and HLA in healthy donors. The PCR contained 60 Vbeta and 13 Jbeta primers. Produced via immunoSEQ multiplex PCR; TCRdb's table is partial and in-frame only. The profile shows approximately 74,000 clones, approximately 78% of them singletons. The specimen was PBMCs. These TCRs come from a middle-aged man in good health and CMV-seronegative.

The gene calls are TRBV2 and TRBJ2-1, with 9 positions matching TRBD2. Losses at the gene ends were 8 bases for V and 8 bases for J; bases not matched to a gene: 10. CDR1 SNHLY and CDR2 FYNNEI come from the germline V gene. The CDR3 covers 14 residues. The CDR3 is CASGRGTSSDEQFF. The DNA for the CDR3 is TGTGCCAGCGGGAGAGGGACTAGCTCGGATGAGCAGTTCTTC.

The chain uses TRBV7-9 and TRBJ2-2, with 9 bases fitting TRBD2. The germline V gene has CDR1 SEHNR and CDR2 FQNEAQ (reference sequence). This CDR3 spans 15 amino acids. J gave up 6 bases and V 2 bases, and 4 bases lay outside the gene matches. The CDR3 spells CASSLRLADSGELFF. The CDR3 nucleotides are TGTGCCAGCAGCTTAAGACTAGCGGATTCCGGGGAGCTGTTTTTT.

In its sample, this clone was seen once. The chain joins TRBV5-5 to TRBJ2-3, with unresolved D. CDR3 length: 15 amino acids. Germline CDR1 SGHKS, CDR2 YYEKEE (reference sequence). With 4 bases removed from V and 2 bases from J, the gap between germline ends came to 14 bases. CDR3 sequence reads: CASSTRHEITDTQYF. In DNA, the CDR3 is TGTGCCAGCAGCACCCGACACGAGATCACAGATACGCAGTATTTT.

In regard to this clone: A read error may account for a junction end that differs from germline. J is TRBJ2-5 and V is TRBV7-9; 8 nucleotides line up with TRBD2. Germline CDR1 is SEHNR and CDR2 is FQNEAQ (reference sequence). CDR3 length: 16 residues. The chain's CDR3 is CSSSLGGGRYQETQYF. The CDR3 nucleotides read TGTTCCAGCAGCTTAGGCGGGGGGAGGTACCAAGAGACCCAGTACTTC.

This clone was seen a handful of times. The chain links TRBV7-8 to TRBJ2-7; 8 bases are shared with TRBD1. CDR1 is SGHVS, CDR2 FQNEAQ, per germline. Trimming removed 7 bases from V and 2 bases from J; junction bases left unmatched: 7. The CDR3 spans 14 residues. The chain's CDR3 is CASKIGQGTYEQYF. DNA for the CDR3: TGTGCCAGCAAGATCGGACAGGGTACCTACGAGCAGTACTTC.

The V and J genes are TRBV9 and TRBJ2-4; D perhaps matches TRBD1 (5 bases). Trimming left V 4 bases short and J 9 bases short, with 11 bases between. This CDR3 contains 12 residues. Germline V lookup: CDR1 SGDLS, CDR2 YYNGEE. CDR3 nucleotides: TGTGCCAGCAGCCCGACAGTTGGCATTCAGTACTTC. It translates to CASSPTVGIQYF.

The CDR3 here is CSVVSNLDEKLFF. CDR3 nucleotide sequence: TGCAGCGTTGTGTCCAATTTAGATGAAAAACTGTTTTTT. V and J are TRBV29-1 and TRBJ1-4; D call uncertain. In germline, CDR1 is SQVTM, CDR2 ANQGSEA. This CDR3 spans 13 amino acids. Trimming cost V 4 bases and J 6 bases, with 12 bases left between them. The entire variable domain, with the rest obtained from reference TRBV29-1 and TRBJ1-4, is as follows: SAVISQKPSRDICQRGTSLTIQCQVDSQVTMMFWYRQQPGQSLTLIATANQGSEATYESGFVIDKFPISRPNLTFSTLTVSNMSPEDSSIYLCSVVSNLDEKLFFGSGTQLSVL.

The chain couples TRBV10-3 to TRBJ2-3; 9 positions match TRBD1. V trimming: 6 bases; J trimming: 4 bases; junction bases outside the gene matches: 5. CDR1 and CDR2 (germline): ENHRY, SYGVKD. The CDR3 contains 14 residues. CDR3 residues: CAISLTGGADTQYF. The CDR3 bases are TGTGCCATCAGCTTGACAGGGGGAGCAGATACGCAGTATTTT.

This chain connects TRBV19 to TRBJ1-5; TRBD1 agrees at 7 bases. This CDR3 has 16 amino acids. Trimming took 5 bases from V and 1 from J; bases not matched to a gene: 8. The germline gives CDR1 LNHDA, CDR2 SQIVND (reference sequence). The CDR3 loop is CASSYYLGQSNQPQHF. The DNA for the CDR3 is TGTGCCAGTAGTTATTATCTGGGACAGAGCAATCAGCCCCAGCATTTT.

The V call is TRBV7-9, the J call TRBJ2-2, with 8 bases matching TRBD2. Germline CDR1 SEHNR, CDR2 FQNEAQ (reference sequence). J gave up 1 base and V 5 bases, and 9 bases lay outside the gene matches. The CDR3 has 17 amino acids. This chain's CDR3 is CASSKTAGGVNTGELFF. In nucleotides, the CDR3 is TGTGCCAGCAGCAAAACGGCGGGGGGCGTGAACACCGGGGAGCTGTTTTTT. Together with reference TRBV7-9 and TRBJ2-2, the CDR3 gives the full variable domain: DTGVSQNPRHKITKRGQNVTFRCDPISEHNRLYWYRQTLGQGPEFLTYFQNEAQLEKSRLLSDRFSAERPKGSFSTLEIQRTEQGDSAMYLCASSKTAGGVNTGELFFGEGSRLTVL.